These 16 T cell receptor beta chains share one sample of origin, sequenced in a study of beta chain features in type 1 diabetes. Every isolated RNA sample was fully reverse transcribed, so sequencing captured expressed TCRB transcripts. Data came from immunoSEQ multiplex PCR; TCRdb stores just in-frame clones and leaves some out. The profile shows more than 130,000 clones, less than 9% of them singletons. The sequenced material came from central memory CD4+ T cells from blood. Every receptor here comes from a woman in her twenties or thirties in good health.

There are a few counts of this clone. The chain is built from TRBV6-1 and TRBJ2-7; D is perhaps TRBD1 (6 bases). This CDR3 spans 14 amino acids. Germline V gene sequence: CDR1 MNHNS, CDR2 SASEGT. V was pared by 6 bases and J by 7 bases, with 19 bases between. In nucleotides, the CDR3 is TGTGCCAGCAGATACAGGGATGAGGCTCGGGAGCAGTACTTC. This translates into CASRYRDEAREQYF.

This chain connects TRBV30 to TRBJ1-1, with TRBD1 matching over 7 bases. Germline V gene lookup returns CDR1 GTSNPN and CDR2 SVGIG (reference sequence). CDR3 length equals 13 residues. The junction had 5 bases not matched to a gene; V was cut back by 4 bases and J by 3 bases. The CDR3 nucleotides read TGTGCCTGGATGAGGGGGCGGGACACTGAAGCTTTCTTT. Its protein is CAWMRGRDTEAFF. Filled out from reference TRBV30 and TRBJ1-1, the complete variable domain reads SQTIHQWPATLVQPVGSPLSLECTVEGTSNPNLYWYRQAAGRGLQLLFYSVGIGQISSEVPQNLSASRPQDRQFILSSKKLLLSDSGFYLCAWMRGRDTEAFFGQGTRLTVV.

For this clone: This sample includes further DNA sequences coding for the same CDR3. The chain is built from TRBV7-2 and TRBJ1-3, with 11 nucleotides matching TRBD1. Per the germline V gene, CDR1 is SGHTA and CDR2 is FQGNSA. The CDR3 covers 17 residues. V lost 5 bases, J lost 1 base, and 7 bases stayed unmatched. The CDR3 loop reads CASSPRGQGASGNTIYF. CDR3 bases: TGTGCCAGCAGCCCTCGAGGACAGGGGGCTTCTGGAAACACCATATATTTT.

The J gene is TRBJ2-5, the V gene TRBV7-6; a possible D gene is TRBD1 (6 bases). The CDR3 consists of 13 residues. From germline, CDR1 is SGHVS and CDR2 FNYEAQ. V lost 0 bases and J lost 7, with 9 bases in between. This CDR3 is CASSLARGGTQYF. As DNA, the CDR3 is TGTGCCAGCAGCTTAGCGCGAGGGGGGACCCAGTACTTC.

This chain connects TRBV7-3 to TRBJ2-1, with 11 bases fitting TRBD2. Trimming took 5 bases from V and 7 from J; bases not matched to a gene: 13. Germline CDR1 and CDR2: SGHTA and FQGTGA. The CDR3 extends over 17 amino acids. CDR3 nucleotide sequence: TGTGCCAGCAGCCCTTACCCGCCGGGACTAGCGGAGAATGAGCAGTTCTTC. Translated, it gives CASSPYPPGLAENEQFF.

This clone has more than one count but fewer than ten. The chain has TRBV18 and TRBJ2-7; 9 positions agree with TRBD2. The CDR3 spans 15 residues. Germline V gene sequence: CDR1 KGHSH, CDR2 LQKENI. Trimming removed 4 bases from V and 1 base from J; junction bases left unmatched: 5. The CDR3 sequence: CASSQRTSESYEQYF. In DNA form, the CDR3 reads TGTGCCAGCTCACAACGGACTAGCGAGTCCTACGAGCAGTACTTC.

The chain is built from TRBV7-9 and TRBJ1-2; 8 positions match TRBD1. V lost 5 bases to trimming and J lost 8 bases; unmatched junction nucleotides: 10. Germline V gene data show CDR1 as SEHNR and CDR2 as FQNEAQ (reference sequence). The CDR3 is 14 amino acids. The CDR3 nucleotides read TGTGCCAGCAGCCCGGGACAGGCGATGGGAGGCTACACCTTC. As protein: CASSPGQAMGGYTF.

The chain joins TRBV4-1 to TRBJ2-1, with 13 bases that match TRBD2. The germline gives CDR1 MGHRA, CDR2 YSYEKL. The V and J ends lost 3 bases and 6 bases, in that order; junction bases with no gene match: 8. The CDR3 has 17 residues. CDR3 region: CASSHPGLAGKSNEQFF. The DNA for the CDR3 is TGCGCCAGCAGCCACCCGGGACTAGCGGGAAAATCCAATGAGCAGTTCTTC.

The chain is built from TRBV19 and TRBJ2-3; perhaps TRBD1 as D (5 bases). CDR3 size: 13 residues. From germline, CDR1 is LNHDA and CDR2 SQIVND (reference sequence). Deletions cut 6 bases from V and 2 bases from J, with 9 bases between. DNA of the CDR3: TGTGCCAGTAGCCCGACAGCCACAGATACGCAGTATTTT. Translation gives CASSPTATDTQYF.

The genes are TRBV7-8 and TRBJ2-1, with 13 positions matching TRBD2. The V segment lost 6 bases and the J segment 9 bases; nucleotides outside the gene matches: 8. The CDR3 sequence is 15 residues long. Per the germline V gene, CDR1 is SGHVS and CDR2 is FQNEAQ. In nucleotides, the CDR3 is TGTGCCAGCAGTCCTCGGACTAGCGGGAGTGTTGAGCAGTTCTTC. It yields the protein CASSPRTSGSVEQFF.

This clone has more than one count but fewer than ten. V and J are TRBV21-1 and TRBJ2-3; the DNA was not used to check the table's D call, TRBD2. TRBV21-1 is flagged as a pseudogene. The CDR3 contains 14 residues. As DNA, the CDR3 is TGTGCCAGCAGCAAAGCGGCGGGAGCAGATACGCAGTATTTT. Its protein product is CASSKAAGADTQYF.

Here the CDR3 DNA reads TGTGCCAGCAGCACTGGACTAGCGGGAAAGCAGTTCTTC. Translated, it gives CASSTGLAGKQFF. The chain employs TRBV7-3 and TRBJ2-1; 12 bases map to TRBD2. Trimming removed 5 bases from V and 11 bases from J; junction bases left unmatched: 4. CDR3 length equals 13 residues. From germline, CDR1 is SGHTA and CDR2 FQGTGA.

This clone occurred many times. CDR3 in DNA: TGCAGCGTTTGGGGGACAGACTATGGCTACACCTTC. Protein: CSVWGTDYGYTF. This chain links TRBV29-1 with TRBJ1-2; the match to TRBD1 covers 7 bases. This CDR3 comprises 12 residues. Per the germline V gene, CDR1 is SQVTM and CDR2 is ANQGSEA. With V trimmed by 5 bases and J by 3 bases, 3 bases remained unmatched.

This clone was recorded a few times. This chain uses TRBV25-1 with TRBJ2-7; a weak D match, TRBD2 (6 bases). Germline V CDR1 and CDR2: MGHDK, SYGVNS. CDR3 length equals 15 residues. Trimming took 3 bases from V and 3 from J, leaving 15 bases between them. The CDR3 region is CASSDSSGDFYEQYF. The CDR3 DNA reads TGTGCCAGCAGTGACTCCTCGGGGGATTTCTACGAGCAGTACTTC.

This clone came up a few times. V is TRBV7-6 and J is TRBJ2-3; 7 bases are shared with TRBD2. CDR3 length equals 17 residues. Germline assignment: CDR1 SGHVS and CDR2 FNYEAQ. V was pared by 4 bases and J by 2 bases, with 12 bases of the junction left unmatched. The DNA for the CDR3 is TGTGCCAGCAGCTCGGTTCCCTCGCGGGAGAACACAGATACGCAGTATTTT. The encoded protein is CASSSVPSRENTDTQYF.

The rearrangement uses TRBV7-9 and TRBJ2-5, with 7 nucleotides matching TRBD2. V lost 4 bases to trimming and J lost 4 bases; unmatched junction nucleotides: 9. The CDR3 is made up of 15 amino acids. CDR1 and CDR2 from the germline V gene are SEHNR and FQNEAQ (reference sequence). CDR3 in amino acids: CASSSPGEGGETQYF. For the CDR3, the DNA is TGTGCCAGCAGCTCCCCCGGGGAGGGAGGAGAGACCCAGTACTTC.